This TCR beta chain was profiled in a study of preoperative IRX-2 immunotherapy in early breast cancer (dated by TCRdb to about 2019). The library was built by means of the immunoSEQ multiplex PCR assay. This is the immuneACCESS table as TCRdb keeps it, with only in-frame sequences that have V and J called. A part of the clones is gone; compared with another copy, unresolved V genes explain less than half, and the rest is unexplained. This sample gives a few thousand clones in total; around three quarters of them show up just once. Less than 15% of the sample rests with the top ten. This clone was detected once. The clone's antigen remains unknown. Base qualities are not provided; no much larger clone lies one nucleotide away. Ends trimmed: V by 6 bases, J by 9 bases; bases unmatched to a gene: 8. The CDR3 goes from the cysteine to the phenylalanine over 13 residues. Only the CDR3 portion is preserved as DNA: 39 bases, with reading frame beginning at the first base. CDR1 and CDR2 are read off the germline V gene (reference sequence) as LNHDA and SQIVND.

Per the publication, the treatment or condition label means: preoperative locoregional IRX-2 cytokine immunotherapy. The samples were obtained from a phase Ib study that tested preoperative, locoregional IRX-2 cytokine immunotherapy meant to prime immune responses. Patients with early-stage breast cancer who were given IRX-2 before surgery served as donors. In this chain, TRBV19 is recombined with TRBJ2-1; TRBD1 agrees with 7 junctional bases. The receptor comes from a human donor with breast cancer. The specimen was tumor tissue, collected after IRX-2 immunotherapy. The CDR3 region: CASRNPGTVEQFF. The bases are TGTGCCAGTAGGAACCCCGGGACAGTTGAGCAGTTCTTC. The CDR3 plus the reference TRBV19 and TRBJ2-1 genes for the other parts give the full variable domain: DGGITQSPKYLFRKEGQNVTLSCEQNLNHDAMYWYRQDPGQGLRLIYYSQIVNDFQKGDIAEGYSVSREKKESFPLTVTSAQKNPTAFYLCASRNPGTVEQFFGPGTRLTVL.